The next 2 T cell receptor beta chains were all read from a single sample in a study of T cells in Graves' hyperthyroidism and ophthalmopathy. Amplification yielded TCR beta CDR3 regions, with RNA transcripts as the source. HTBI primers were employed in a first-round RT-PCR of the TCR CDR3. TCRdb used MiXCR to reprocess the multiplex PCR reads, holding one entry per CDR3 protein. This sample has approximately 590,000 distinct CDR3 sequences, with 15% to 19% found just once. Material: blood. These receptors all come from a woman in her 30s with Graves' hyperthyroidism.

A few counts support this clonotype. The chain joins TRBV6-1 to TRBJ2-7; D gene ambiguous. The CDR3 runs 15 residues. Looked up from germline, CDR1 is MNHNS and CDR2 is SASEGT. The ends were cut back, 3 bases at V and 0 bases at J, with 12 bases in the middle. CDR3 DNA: TGTGCCAGCAGTGACCAAGGCAGGCCCTCCTACGAGCAGTACTTC. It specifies CASSDQGRPSYEQYF.

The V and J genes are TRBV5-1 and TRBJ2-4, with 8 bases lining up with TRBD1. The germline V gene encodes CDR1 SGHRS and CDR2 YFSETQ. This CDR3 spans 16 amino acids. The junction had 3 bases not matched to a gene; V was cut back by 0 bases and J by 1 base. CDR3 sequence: CASSLGQGAAKNIQYF. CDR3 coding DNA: TGCGCCAGCAGCTTGGGCCAGGGGGCCGCCAAAAACATTCAGTACTTC.